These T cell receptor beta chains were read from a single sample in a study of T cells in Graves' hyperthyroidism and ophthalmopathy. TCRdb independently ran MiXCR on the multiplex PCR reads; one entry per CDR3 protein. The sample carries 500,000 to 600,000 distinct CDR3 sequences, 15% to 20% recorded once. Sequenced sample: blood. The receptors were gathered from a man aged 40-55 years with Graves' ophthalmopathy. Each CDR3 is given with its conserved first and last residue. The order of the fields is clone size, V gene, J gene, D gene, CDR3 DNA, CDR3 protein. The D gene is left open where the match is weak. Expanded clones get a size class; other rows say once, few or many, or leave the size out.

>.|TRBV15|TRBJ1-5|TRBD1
TGTGCCACCAGCAGAGTAGGGACAGTCAATCAGCCCCAGCATTTT
CATSRVGTVNQPQHF
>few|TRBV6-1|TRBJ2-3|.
TGTGCCAGCAGATTCACAGGGTTAGATACGCAGTATTTT
CASRFTGLDTQYF
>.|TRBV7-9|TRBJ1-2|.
TGTGCCAGCAGTTCAAGCATGGGGGCTGGAATAGATGGCTACACCTTC
CASSSSMGAGIDGYTF
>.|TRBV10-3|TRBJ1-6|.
TGTGCCACTCAAAACCTATCGGGGCAGAATTCACCCCTCCACTTT
CATQNLSGQNSPLHF
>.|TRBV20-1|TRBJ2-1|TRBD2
TGCAGTGCTAGAATCCAGCGGGGGACCAACTACAATGAGCAGTTCTTC
CSARIQRGTNYNEQFF
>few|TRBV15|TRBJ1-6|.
TGTGCCACCAGCAGAGAGCAGCTTTATAATTCACCCCTCCACTTT
CATSREQLYNSPLHF
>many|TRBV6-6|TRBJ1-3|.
TGTGCCAGCAGTTACTCGGCACAACCAGGAAACACCATATATTTT
CASSYSAQPGNTIYF
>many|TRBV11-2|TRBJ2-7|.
TGTGCCAGCAGCTTAGGGGAGCGGGCGAACGAGCAGTACTTC
CASSLGERANEQYF
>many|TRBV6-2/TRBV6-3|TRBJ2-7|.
TGTGCCAGCACCAGTCCCACAAGCTGGCGGCAGGACTACGAGCAGTACTTC
CASTSPTSWRQDYEQYF
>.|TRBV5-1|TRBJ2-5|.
TGCGCCAGCAGCTTATCCAGGAGAACCCAAGAGACCCAGTACTTC
CASSLSRRTQETQYF
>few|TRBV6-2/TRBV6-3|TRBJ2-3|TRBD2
TGTGCCAGCAGGTACCTAGCGGGAACAGATACGCAGTATTTT
CASRYLAGTDTQYF
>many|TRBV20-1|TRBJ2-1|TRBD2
TGCAGTGTCGAGGGAGGGCCGGTCTACAATGAGCAGTTCTTC
CSVEGGPVYNEQFF
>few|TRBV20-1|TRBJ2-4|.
TGCAGTGCTAGAGAGGTGCCCCCCCCCCCTCTAGCCAAAAACATTCAGTACTTC
CSAREVPPPPLAKNIQYF
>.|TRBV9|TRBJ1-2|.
TGTGCCAGCAGCGTAGGCGGGGCGGCCCGGACGGGCTACACCTTC
CASSVGGAARTGYTF
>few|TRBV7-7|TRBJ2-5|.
TGTGCTAGCAGCTTAGGACATCAATCGGAGACCCAGTACTTC
CASSLGHQSETQYF
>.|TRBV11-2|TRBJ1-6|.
TGTGCCAGCAGCCCCCGACAGAGTTGGAATTCACCCCTCCACTTT
CASSPRQSWNSPLHF
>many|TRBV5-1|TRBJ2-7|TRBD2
TGCGCCAGCGGGGGGGACGGCCGCGGATACGAGCAGTACTTC
CASGGDGRGYEQYF
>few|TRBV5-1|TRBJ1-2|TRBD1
TGCGCCAGCAGCGAGGGAGGGGGCATCTATGGCTACACCTTC
CASSEGGGIYGYTF
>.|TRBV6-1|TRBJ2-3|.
TGTGCCAGCAATGTTTTCACAGATACGCAGTATTTT
CASNVFTDTQYF
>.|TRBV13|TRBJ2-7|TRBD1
TGTGCCAGCAGCTCCGGGACAGCCACATCCGCCTACGAGCGGTACTTC
CASSSGTATSAYERYF
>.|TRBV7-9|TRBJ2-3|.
TGTGCCAGCAGCCCACCAAACTCGAGGGCTGGGGCAGATACGCAGTATTTT
CASSPPNSRAGADTQYF
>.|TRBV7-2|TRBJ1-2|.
TGTGCCAGCAGCTTAATGCTGTTTGGGGGCTATGGCTACACCTTC
CASSLMLFGGYGYTF
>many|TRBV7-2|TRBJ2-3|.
TGTGCCAGCAGCTTCGGGCTCTCCACAGATACGCAGTATTTT
CASSFGLSTDTQYF
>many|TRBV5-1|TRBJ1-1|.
TGCGCCAGCAGCTTGGCCGGGGACATCCGGGGAGCTTTCTTT
CASSLAGDIRGAFF
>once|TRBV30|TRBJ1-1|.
TGTGCCTGGAGTGTATACTCTGCGGGTACTTTGAACACTGAAGCTTTCTTT
CAWSVYSAGTLNTEAFF
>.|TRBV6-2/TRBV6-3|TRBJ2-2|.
TGTGCCAGCAGTTACTCGTACGGACCGGTCGACACCGGGGAGCTGTTTTTT
CASSYSYGPVDTGELFF
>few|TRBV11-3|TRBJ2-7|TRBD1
TGTGCCAGCAGCTTAGGCAGGGGGACCGAGCAGTACTTC
CASSLGRGTEQYF
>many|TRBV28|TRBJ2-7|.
TGTGCCAGCAGATCACCCTACGAGCAGTACTTC
CASRSPYEQYF
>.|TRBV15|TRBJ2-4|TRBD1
TGTGCCACCAGCGACAGGGAGATGGGCATTCAGTACTTC
CATSDREMGIQYF
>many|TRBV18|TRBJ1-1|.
TGTGCCAGCTCACCCCTGGGGCAGGGAATGAACACTGAAGCTTTCTTT
CASSPLGQGMNTEAFF
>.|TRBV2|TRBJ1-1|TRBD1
TGTGCCAGCAGTCAGAGGACAGGGGGCCCGGGGAACACTGAAGCTTTCTTT
CASSQRTGGPGNTEAFF
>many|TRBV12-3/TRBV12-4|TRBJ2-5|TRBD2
TGTGCCAGCAGTCCCAGACTAGCGGGAGGGCCGTACCAAGAGACCCAGTACTTC
CASSPRLAGGPYQETQYF
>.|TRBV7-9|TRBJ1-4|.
TGTGCCAGCAGCTCGCAGGGATTCGGTCAAAAACTGTTTTTT
CASSSQGFGQKLFF
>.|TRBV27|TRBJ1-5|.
TGTGCCAGCAGTTTATGGGCAGGCGATCAGCCCCAGCATTTT
CASSLWAGDQPQHF
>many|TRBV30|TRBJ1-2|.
TGTGCCTGGAGTGTACTGGAAGGGGTCGGCTACACCTTC
CAWSVLEGVGYTF
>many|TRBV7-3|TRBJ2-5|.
TGTGCCAGCAGTTTACAGGGTGGAGGAGAGACCCAGTACTTC
CASSLQGGGETQYF
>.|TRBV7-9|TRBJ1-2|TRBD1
TGTGCCAGCAGCTCCTCAACACTCGAACCGAACAGGGGTAGCAGCTATGGCTACACCTTC
CASSSSTLEPNRGSSYGYTF
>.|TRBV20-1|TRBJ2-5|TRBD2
TGCAGGGGGACTAGCGGGAGCCAAGAGACCCAGTACTTC
CRGTSGSQETQYF
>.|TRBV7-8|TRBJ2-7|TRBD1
TGTGCCAGCACGACCGGACAGGGTAGCGAGCAGTACTTC
CASTTGQGSEQYF
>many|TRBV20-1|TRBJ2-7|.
TGCAGTGCTTCGAGGGAGGAACGGGTCCTTTTGGAGCAGTACTTC
CSASREERVLLEQYF
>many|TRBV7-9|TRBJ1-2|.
TGTGCCAGCAGCTACCCGAACAGTCCTAACTATGGCTACACCTTC
CASSYPNSPNYGYTF
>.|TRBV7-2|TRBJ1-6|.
TGTGCCAGCAGCGGCCTCAGGGAGCTCGCGGCAGGGAGCTCCTATAATTCACCCCTCCACTTT
CASSGLRELAAGSSYNSPLHF
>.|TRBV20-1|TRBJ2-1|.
TGCAGTGCTAGAGATTTTAGGGATCCCACGGGTGAGCAGTTCTTC
CSARDFRDPTGEQFF
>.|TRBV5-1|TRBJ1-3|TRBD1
TGCGCCAGCCAGGGGGTTGGTGGAAACACCATATATTTT
CASQGVGGNTIYF
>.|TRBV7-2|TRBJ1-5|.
TGTGCCAGCTCCTCCGGAGCACAGCCTAATCAGCCCCAGCATTTT
CASSSGAQPNQPQHF
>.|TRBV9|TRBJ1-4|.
TGTGCCAGCAGCGTAGGAGGGGCAACTAATGAAAAACTGTTTTTT
CASSVGGATNEKLFF
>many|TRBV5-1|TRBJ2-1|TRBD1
TGCGCCAGCAGCAACGGACAGGGTACTGAGCAGTTCTTC
CASSNGQGTEQFF
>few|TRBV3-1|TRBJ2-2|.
TGTGCCAGCAGCCAAGCGGGCAGTAACACCGGGGAGCTGTTTTTT
CASSQAGSNTGELFF